The 8 T cell receptor beta chains listed next were all sequenced from one sample in a study of T-cell memory formation after mild COVID-19 (dated by TCRdb to the early 2020s). Libraries were built with 5' RACE. Sequencing used an Illumina NovaSeq 6000. TCRdb cleaned the public reads at Q25 with fastp, built clones with MiXCR and kept in-frame beta chains. Each entry merges the rows of one CDR3 protein and shows their most common DNA and genes. For this sample there are 280,000 or so distinct CDR3 sequences; roughly 8.2% appear just once. 22% of the sample goes to the ten largest clones. The specimen sequenced was PBMCs or a T cell subset sorted from them (not recorded which). These receptors all come from a man between 18 and 35 years old who had mild COVID-19 (a few samples of this study predate the infection). The sample titles of this study are shuffled in the database, so cell type and time point are left out; the donor was told from shared clones.

This clonotype has ten or more counts. The J gene is TRBJ2-2, the V gene TRBV12-3 or TRBV12-4, with D possibly being TRBD2 (5 bases). There are 13 residues in the CDR3. Trimming left V 6 bases short and J 8 bases short, with 13 bases between. The DNA of the CDR3 is TGTGCCAGCAGCAGAGAGCGGAAGGGGGAGCTGTTTTTT. Protein sequence: CASSRERKGELFF.

This clonotype was counted only a few times. Written as DNA, the CDR3 is TGTGCCAGCAGCCCCGAGAACCAAGAGACCCAGTACTTC. It encodes CASSPENQETQYF. The V gene is TRBV7-2, the J gene TRBJ2-5; D is undetermined. Trimming pared 5 bases from V and 0 bases from J, leaving 7 bases between. Germline-derived CDR1 and CDR2 are SGHTA and FQGNSA. The CDR3 loop spans 13 amino acids.

The V and J genes are TRBV6-1 and TRBJ2-5, with a tentative D call TRBD2 (5 bases). Trimming left V 1 base short and J 9 bases short, with 15 bases between. The CDR3 length is 14 residues. Germline V CDR1 and CDR2: MNHNS, SASEGT. The chain's CDR3 is CASSEGTRQFPQYF. The CDR3 nucleotides read TGTGCCAGCAGTGAAGGGACTCGCCAATTTCCCCAGTACTTC.

V gene TRBV18 combines with J gene TRBJ1-5; TRBD1 might be the D (6 bases). CDR1 and CDR2 (germline): KGHSH, LQKENI. Trimming stripped 2 bases from V and 2 bases from J, with 10 bases between. The CDR3 is 15 amino acids. CDR3 residues: CASSPGRGGNQPQHF. The CDR3 DNA reads as TGTGCCAGCTCACCAGGCAGGGGAGGCAATCAGCCCCAGCATTTT. Drawing the rest from reference TRBV18 and TRBJ1-5, the complete variable domain is NAGVMQNPRHLVRRRGQEARLRCSPMKGHSHVYWYRQLPEEGLKFMVYLQKENIIDESGMPKERFSAEFPKEGPSILRIQQVVRGDSAAYFCASSPGRGGNQPQHFGDGTRLSIL.

The sample holds many counts of this clonotype. The chain uses TRBV9 and TRBJ2-3; 7 bases map to TRBD1. Germline V gives CDR1 SGDLS, CDR2 YYNGEE. The J segment lost 1 base and the V segment lost 0 bases, leaving 2 bases of the junction unmatched. The CDR3 runs 15 residues. For the CDR3, the DNA is TGTGCCAGCAGCGTAGAGGGGGCCGGCACAGATACGCAGTATTTT. Its translation is CASSVEGAGTDTQYF.

V and J are TRBV18 and TRBJ2-6; unclear D gene. This CDR3 comprises 15 residues. V lost 0 bases, J lost 2 bases, and 5 bases lay in between. Germline V gives CDR1 KGHSH, CDR2 LQKENI. The CDR3 here is CASSPPGPGANVLTF. The CDR3 DNA is TGTGCCAGCTCACCACCGGGCCCTGGGGCCAACGTCCTGACTTTC. Full variable domain (remainder filled in from reference TRBV18 and TRBJ2-6): NAGVMQNPRHLVRRRGQEARLRCSPMKGHSHVYWYRQLPEEGLKFMVYLQKENIIDESGMPKERFSAEFPKEGPSILRIQQVVRGDSAAYFCASSPPGPGANVLTFGAGSRLTVL.

There are a few counts of this clonotype. J is TRBJ1-2 and V is TRBV5-1, with 11 nucleotides matching TRBD1. Germline CDR1 reads SGHRS; CDR2 reads YFSETQ. The length of the CDR3 is 16 residues. V gave up 4 bases and J gave up 4 bases; unmatched junction bases: 9. The CDR3 is CASSPGQGALSYGYTF. DNA for the CDR3: TGCGCCAGCAGCCCCGGACAGGGGGCCTTGAGCTATGGCTACACCTTC. The full variable domain, its missing parts supplied by reference TRBV5-1 and TRBJ1-2, is KAGVTQTPRYLIKTRGQQVTLSCSPISGHRSVSWYQQTPGQGLQFLFEYFSETQRNKGNFPGRFSGRQFSNSRSEMNVSTLELGDSALYLCASSPGQGALSYGYTFGSGTRLTVV.

As concerns this clonotype: Germline is not matched at one junction end, which may reflect a read error. The chain combines TRBV3-1 with TRBJ2-3; 16 nucleotides agree with TRBD2. This CDR3 comprises 18 residues. CDR1 and CDR2 from the germline V gene are LGHDT and YNNKEL (reference sequence). The CDR3 nucleotides read TGTGCCAGCAGCCCGGGGACTAGCGGGGGGGCCTCGGCAGATAAGCAGTATTTT. Amino acids: CASSPGTSGGASADKQYF.